One and the same sample provided the 24 T cell receptor beta chains below, sequenced in a study of blood T cell repertoires in COVID-19. Repertoires were generated with immunoSEQ multiplex PCR, while TCRdb's copy carries only in-frame clones and drops some. Found here are 150,000 to 200,000 clones, about 86% of them singletons; the top ten hold around 12%. The material sequenced was peripheral blood. The source of these receptors is an older woman with COVID-19, enrolled during active disease.

The V and J genes are TRBV4-2 and TRBJ1-2; 8 nucleotides align to TRBD1. Germline V gives CDR1 LGHNA, CDR2 YNFKEQ. The CDR3 covers 15 residues. V was pared by 2 bases and J by 4 bases, with 6 bases of the junction left unmatched. This CDR3 is CASSQTRGLVYGYTF. CDR3 DNA sequence: TGTGCCAGCAGCCAAACCAGGGGGCTGGTCTATGGCTACACCTTC.

Only one count was recorded for this clone. DNA of the CDR3: TGTGCCAGTAGTATTGCGGGCAGAAGCCAGCCCCAGCATTTT. Translating it yields CASSIAGRSQPQHF. The chain uses TRBV19 and TRBJ1-5; D remains unclear. Between the trimmed V and J ends, which lost 3 bases and 7 bases, there was a span of 13 bases. Germline values: CDR1 LNHDA, CDR2 SQIVND (reference sequence). CDR3 length: 14 amino acids.

This rearrangement joins TRBV20-1 to TRBJ1-2; D unclear. CDR3 size: 11 residues. The germline gives CDR1 DFQATT, CDR2 SNEGSKA (reference sequence). The V and J ends lost 8 bases and 3 bases respectively, with 10 bases between them. CDR3 DNA sequence: TGCAGTCGGACGGGAGACTATGGCTACACCTTC. This sequence encodes CSRTGDYGYTF.

The chain recombines TRBV5-1 with TRBJ2-3; 13 bases match TRBD2. The germline CDR1 and CDR2 sequences are SGHRS and YFSETQ. Trimming removed 2 bases from V and 4 bases from J; junction bases left unmatched: 4. The CDR3 loop spans 16 amino acids. This chain's CDR3 is CASSLTSGRVADTQYF. The CDR3 nucleotides are TGCGCCAGCAGCTTAACTAGCGGGAGGGTCGCAGATACGCAGTATTTT.

The rearrangement links TRBV6-5 to TRBJ1-2; TRBD1 might be the D (5 bases). CDR3 size: 15 residues. The germline CDR1 and CDR2 sequences are MNHEY and SVGAGI. The V gene lost 5 bases and the J gene lost 4 bases, with 17 bases spanning the gap. The CDR3 loop reads CASSTLMGGGYGYTF. CDR3 bases: TGTGCCAGCAGTACCCTTATGGGGGGGGGCTATGGCTACACCTTC.

For this clone: Other DNA sequences in the same sample also yield this CDR3. This sequence joins TRBV28 and TRBJ2-6; 7 nucleotides agree with TRBD2. The CDR3 is made up of 15 amino acids. Germline trimming cut 3 bases from V and 2 bases from J; bases unmatched to any gene: 1. Germline V CDR1 and CDR2: MDHEN, SYDVKM. The chain's CDR3 is CASSLGGAGANVLTF. The CDR3 nucleotides read TGTGCCAGCAGTTTGGGAGGGGCTGGGGCCAACGTCCTGACTTTC.

The V and J genes are TRBV25-1 and TRBJ2-7; D is possibly TRBD2 (5 bases). CDR1 is MGHDK, CDR2 SYGVNS, per germline. V lost 4 bases to trimming and J lost 2 bases, with 9 bases between them. CDR3 size: 13 residues. The DNA for the CDR3 is TGTGCCAGCAGTGCAGGACTTCCCTACGAGCAGTACTTC. This encodes CASSAGLPYEQYF.

J is TRBJ2-5 and V is TRBV4-3, with TRBD1 matching over 12 bases. The V gene's germline CDR1 is LGHNA and CDR2 YSLEER. J lost 4 bases, V lost 4 bases, and 4 bases had no gene match. The CDR3 loop spans 15 amino acids. CDR3 sequence (DNA): TGCGCCAGCAGCCGAGGGACAGGGGGCTCAGAGACCCAGTACTTC. Translating gives CASSRGTGGSETQYF.

The genes are TRBV15 and TRBJ1-4; no clear D. Looked up from germline, CDR1 is LNHNV and CDR2 is YYDKDF (reference sequence). V lost 2 bases to trimming and J lost 8 bases, with 6 bases between them. The CDR3 is 12 residues long. CDR3 sequence (DNA): TGTGCCACCAGCAGAAGAGGGGAAAAACTGTTTTTT. As protein: CATSRRGEKLFF. Full variable domain (outside the CDR3, taken from reference TRBV15 and TRBJ1-4): DAMVIQNPRYQVTQFGKPVTLSCSQTLNHNVMYWYQQKSSQAPKLLFHYYDKDFNNEADTPDNFQSRRPNTSFCFLDIRSPGLGDTAMYLCATSRRGEKLFFGSGTQLSVL.

The genes are TRBV9 and TRBJ2-3; TRBD2 matches 8 bases. This CDR3 has 17 amino acids. Germline V gene data show CDR1 as SGDLS and CDR2 as YYNGEE. V gave up 0 bases and J gave up 2 bases; unmatched junction bases: 8. The DNA of the CDR3 is TGTGCCAGCAGCGTAGGGGCGGGAGGATTGTCCACAGATACGCAGTATTTT. Protein product: CASSVGAGGLSTDTQYF.

DNA of the CDR3: TGTGCCAGCAGTTTATTAGCGGGGGCGGATTCACCCCTCCACTTT. As protein: CASSLLAGADSPLHF. The chain carries TRBV27 and TRBJ1-6, with TRBD1 as a possible D gene (6 bases). This CDR3 comprises 15 residues. V lost 1 base to trimming and J lost 8 bases, with 12 bases between them. Germline CDR1 MNHEY, CDR2 SMNVEV (reference sequence).

V usage is TRBV30 and J usage is TRBJ1-1; 8 positions agree with TRBD1. The V and J ends lost 2 bases and 5 bases, in that order; junction bases with no gene match: 16. There are 17 residues in the CDR3. Germline V gives CDR1 GTSNPN, CDR2 SVGIG (reference sequence). The CDR3 here is CAWSKLVGGTGGTEAFF. The CDR3 nucleotides read TGTGCCTGGAGTAAATTAGTCGGGGGAACAGGGGGTACTGAAGCTTTCTTT.

The V and J genes are TRBV19 and TRBJ1-6, with D possibly matching TRBD1 (5 bases). Germline values: CDR1 LNHDA, CDR2 SQIVND (reference sequence). The V end was cut by 3 bases, the J end by 14 bases, with 8 bases between. The CDR3 spans 11 residues. The CDR3 sequence is CASSMGGTLHF. The CDR3 DNA reads as TGTGCCAGTAGTATGGGGGGAACCCTCCACTTT.

This sequence joins TRBV28 and TRBJ1-2; tentatively, D is TRBD1 (6 bases). Per germline, CDR1 MDHEN and CDR2 SYDVKM. V was trimmed by 6 bases and J by 6 bases, leaving 14 bases between them. The CDR3 loop spans 13 amino acids. The DNA for the CDR3 is TGTGCCAGCAGAAAACAGGGTTTAGATGGCTACACCTTC. It specifies CASRKQGLDGYTF.

This clone has a handful of counts. The chain couples TRBV27 to TRBJ1-1, with TRBD1 matching 8 bases. The CDR3 totals 15 residues. V gave up 5 bases and J gave up 5 bases; unmatched junction bases: 10. CDR1 is MNHEY, CDR2 SMNVEV, per germline (reference sequence). For the CDR3, the DNA is TGTGCCAGCAGTGAAATACAGGGGGGGAGAACTGAAGCTTTCTTT. Residues: CASSEIQGGRTEAFF.

The CDR3 DNA is TGTGCCAGCAGTTCCCCATTGACAGCGAACACTGAAGCTTTCTTT. Protein: CASSSPLTANTEAFF. The chain uses TRBV28 and TRBJ1-1; the D gene is possibly TRBD1 (5 bases). The CDR3 totals 15 residues. Germline loops: CDR1 MDHEN, CDR2 SYDVKM. V was shortened by 4 bases and J by 1 base, with 13 bases between the two germline ends.

V gene TRBV18 combines with J gene TRBJ2-3, with 9 bases lining up with TRBD2. Germline CDR1 reads KGHSH; CDR2 reads LQKENI. The length of the CDR3 is 14 residues. V lost 4 bases, J lost 1 base, and 0 bases stayed unmatched. Written as DNA, the CDR3 is TGTGCCAGCTCACGGACTAGCGGCACAGATACGCAGTATTTT. It translates to CASSRTSGTDTQYF.

The rearrangement uses TRBV30 and TRBJ2-1, with a possible D match to TRBD2 (5 bases). There are 12 residues in the CDR3. V lost 8 bases and J lost 7, with 15 bases in between. Germline lookup yields CDR1 GTSNPN and CDR2 SVGIG (reference sequence). The CDR3 spells CAQTGNSNEQFF. Here the CDR3 DNA reads TGTGCCCAAACCGGGAACTCTAATGAGCAGTTCTTC.

The chain carries TRBV5-1 and TRBJ2-7, with D uncertain. The germline CDR1 and CDR2 sequences are SGHRS and YFSETQ. Trimming shortened V by 1 base and J by 6 bases, and 14 bases separated the two germline ends. CDR3 length equals 14 residues. The CDR3 nucleotides read TGCGCCAGCAGCTTGTCAGCCGGAGCCCTCGAGCAGTACTTC. Translation: CASSLSAGALEQYF.

This clone was detected a few times. This may come from a read error, since a much larger clone is one base off. V gene TRBV7-6 combines with J gene TRBJ2-7; 13 bases match TRBD2. Germline CDR1 reads SGHVS; CDR2 reads FNYEAQ. The CDR3 runs 15 residues. Germline trimming cut 1 base from V and 3 bases from J; bases unmatched to any gene: 0. The CDR3 is CASSLGTSGSYEQYF. The CDR3 nucleotides are TGTGCCAGCAGCTTAGGGACTAGCGGGAGCTACGAGCAGTACTTC.

The chain employs TRBV4-3 and TRBJ2-7; 9 bases agree with TRBD1. V gave up 3 bases and J gave up 5 bases; unmatched junction bases: 8. The CDR3 length is 15 residues. The V gene's germline CDR1 is LGHNA and CDR2 YSLEER. DNA for the CDR3: TGCGCCAGCAGCCAGGGACAGGGATGGAGAGACGAGCAGTACTTC. Amino acid sequence: CASSQGQGWRDEQYF.

The V call is TRBV6-5, the J call TRBJ1-2, with D perhaps matching TRBD1 (5 bases). Trimming stripped 7 bases from V and 8 bases from J, with 14 bases between. CDR3 length: 12 amino acids. Germline CDR1 and CDR2: MNHEY and SVGAGI. CDR3 region: CASTNPGGGYTF. DNA of the CDR3: TGTGCCAGCACAAACCCCGGGGGGGGCTACACCTTC.

The J gene is TRBJ2-5, the V gene TRBV28; the D is unclear. V was clipped by 11 bases and J by 5 bases, with 24 bases between them. CDR3 length: 15 residues. Germline assignment: CDR1 MDHEN and CDR2 SYDVKM. The CDR3 coding sequence is TGTGCCTCCCATCTATCCATGTACGGAGTGGAGACCCAGTACTTC. Protein product: CASHLSMYGVETQYF.

The chain joins TRBV28 to TRBJ2-1; TRBD1 agrees at 9 bases. The CDR3 spans 12 residues. The ends lost 10 bases at V and 6 bases at J; junction bases unmatched: 4. Germline-derived CDR1 and CDR2 are MDHEN and SYDVKM. CDR3 region: CATGTGSNEQFF. The CDR3 region has the DNA TGTGCCACCGGGACAGGGAGCAATGAGCAGTTCTTC.